This TCR beta chain is drawn from a study of patients and donors after allogeneic stem cell transplantation. TCRdb re-called the RT-PCR reads through MiXCR, storing one row per CDR3 protein. The sample shows roughly 880,000 distinct CDR3 sequences, roughly 18% of them seen only once. The CDR3 totals 15 residues. Deletions cut 3 bases from V and 1 base from J, with 12 bases between. The germline V gene has CDR1 MDHEN and CDR2 SYDVKM. V and J are TRBV28 and TRBJ1-1, with D perhaps matching TRBD1 (5 bases). The sequenced sample was blood, either unsorted or a sorted T cell fraction (not recorded which). The sequence derives from a human donor who was either an allogeneic HSCT recipient or a stem cell or donor lymphocyte infusion donor (not recorded which). It is not recorded whose cells these are; they may come from a transplant donor. CDR3 loop: CASSFEGKGNTEAFF. Here the CDR3 DNA reads TGTGCCAGCAGTTTTGAGGGGAAGGGGAACACTGAAGCTTTCTTT.